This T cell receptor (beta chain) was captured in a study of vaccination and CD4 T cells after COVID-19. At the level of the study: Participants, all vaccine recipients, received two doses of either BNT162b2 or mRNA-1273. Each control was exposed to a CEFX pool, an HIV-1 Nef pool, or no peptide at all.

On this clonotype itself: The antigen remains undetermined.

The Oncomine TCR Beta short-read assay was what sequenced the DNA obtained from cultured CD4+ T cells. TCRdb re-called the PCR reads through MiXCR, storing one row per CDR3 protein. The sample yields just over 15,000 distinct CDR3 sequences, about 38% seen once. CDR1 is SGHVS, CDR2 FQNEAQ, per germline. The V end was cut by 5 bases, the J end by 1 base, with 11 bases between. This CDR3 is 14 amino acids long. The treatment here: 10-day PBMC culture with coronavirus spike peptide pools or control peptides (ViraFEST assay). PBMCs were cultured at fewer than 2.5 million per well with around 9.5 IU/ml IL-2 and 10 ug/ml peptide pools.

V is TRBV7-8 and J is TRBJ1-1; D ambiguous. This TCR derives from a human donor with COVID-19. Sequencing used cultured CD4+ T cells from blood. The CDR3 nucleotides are TGTGCCAGCAGCCGACGGGTCGAGAACACTGAAGCTTTCTTT. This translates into CASSRRVENTEAFF. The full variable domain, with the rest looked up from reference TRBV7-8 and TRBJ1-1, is GAGVSQSPRYKVAKRGQDVALRCDPISGHVSLFWYQQALGQGPEFLTYFQNEAQLDKSGLPSDRFFAERPEGSVSTLKIQRTQQEDSAVYLCASSRRVENTEAFFGQGTRLTVV.